These 15 T cell receptor beta chains share one sample of origin, sequenced in a study of blood T cells in healthy people across ages (dated by TCRdb to between 2014 and 2016). Library preparation used 5' RACE. TCRdb shows the sequencer as Illumina HiSeq 2500. The second PCR ran for about 6 to 12 cycles and used a J-beta primer mix along with a sample-barcoded 5' primer. TCRdb reprocessing: public reads trimmed at Q25 with fastp, clones called with MiXCR, in-frame beta chains kept. CDR3 protein duplicates are merged, each entry listing the most common genes and DNA. This sample lists 600,000 to 1,000,000 distinct CDR3 sequences; roughly 25% were detected once. The top ten clonotypes cover 3% to 4.5% of the sample. These same records also appear under a second study, on T cells of mothers and their children.

Sequencing was performed on blood. All receptors derive from a boy aged 10-17 years in good health.

This clonotype came up a few times. The rearrangement links TRBV9 to TRBJ2-1; no clear D. Per the germline V gene, CDR1 is SGDLS and CDR2 is YYNGEE. This CDR3 spans 15 amino acids. The V end was cut by 0 bases, the J end by 4 bases, with 11 bases between. The DNA of the CDR3 is TGTGCCAGCAGCGTAGGAGCGAACCGATACAATGAGCAGTTCTTC. Translating gives CASSVGANRYNEQFF.

This clonotype was observed a handful of times. The V gene is TRBV4-3, the J gene TRBJ2-5; no definite D call. The CDR3 contains 13 residues. The germline V gene has CDR1 LGHNA and CDR2 YSLEER. V lost 6 bases and J 5 bases, leaving 13 bases between the germline ends. The CDR3 region has the DNA TGCGCCAGCAGTCTACTCTTATCGGAGACCCAGTACTTC. Its protein product is CASSLLLSETQYF.

This clonotype has a handful of counts. The chain recombines TRBV6-5 with TRBJ1-4, with D hard to call. In germline, CDR1 is MNHEY, CDR2 SVGAGI. Deletions cut 0 bases from V and 7 bases from J, with 12 bases between. The CDR3 sequence is 15 residues long. The CDR3 sequence: CASSYSRARSEKLFF. CDR3 in DNA: TGTGCCAGCAGTTACTCCCGCGCGCGTTCTGAAAAACTGTTTTTT.

About this clonotype: A junction end diverges from the germline sequence, so it may reflect a read error. The rearrangement joins TRBV15 to TRBJ2-7; 8 bases agree with TRBD1. Germline V gene data show CDR1 as LNHNV and CDR2 as YYDKDF (reference sequence). This CDR3 has 15 amino acids. Here the CDR3 reads CATSRDDRGSHEQYF. The CDR3 DNA sequence: TGCGCCACCAGCAGAGATGACAGGGGATCTCACGAGCAGTACTTC. Drawing the rest from reference TRBV15 and TRBJ2-7, the complete variable domain is DAMVIQNPRYQVTQFGKPVTLSCSQTLNHNVMYWYQQKSSQAPKLLFHYYDKDFNNEADTPDNFQSRRPNTSFCFLDIRSPGLGDTAMYLCATSRDDRGSHEQYFGPGTRLTVT.

CDR3 protein: CASTTGSSGANVLTF. CDR3 in DNA: TGTGCCAGCACCACAGGGAGCTCTGGGGCCAACGTCCTGACTTTC. This chain uses TRBV28 with TRBJ2-6; TRBD1 might be the D (6 bases). CDR1 and CDR2 from the germline V gene are MDHEN and SYDVKM. V gave up 7 bases and J gave up 0 bases, with 10 bases separating them. The CDR3 is 15 amino acids.

Only a few counts were recorded for this clonotype. The V gene is TRBV21-1, the J gene TRBJ2-3; the table's D call of TRBD1 was not tested on the DNA. TRBV21-1 represents a pseudogene. The CDR3 spans 14 residues. The CDR3: CASSKDPPTDTQYF. The DNA for the CDR3 is TGTGCCAGCAGCAAAGACCCCCCCACAGATACGCAGTATTTT.

This clonotype was picked up a small number of times. V usage is TRBV4-2 and J usage is TRBJ2-5; no clear D gene. Germline V lookup: CDR1 LGHNA, CDR2 YNFKEQ. V shed 0 bases and J shed 5 bases, with 13 bases lying between them. The CDR3 covers 15 residues. The DNA of the CDR3 is TGTGCCAGCAGCCAAGAATTTCCGTTGCTGGAGACCCAGTACTTC. This sequence encodes CASSQEFPLLETQYF.

V and J are TRBV12-3 or TRBV12-4 and TRBJ2-4, with D possibly matching TRBD1 (5 bases). V was clipped by 3 bases and J by 8 bases, with 11 bases between them. The CDR3 runs to 13 residues. The CDR3: CASSFTRVDIQYF. Written as DNA, the CDR3 is TGTGCCAGCAGTTTTACCAGGGTGGACATTCAGTACTTC.

J is TRBJ2-7 and V is TRBV15; 13 bases are a match to TRBD2. J lost 2 bases, V lost 3 bases, and 4 bases had no gene match. Germline CDR1 and CDR2: LNHNV and YYDKDF (reference sequence). This CDR3 is built from 16 residues. CDR3 nucleotides: TGTGCCACCAGCAGGCCGGGACTAGCGGGAACCTACGAGCAGTACTTC. Translated, it gives CATSRPGLAGTYEQYF. Together with reference TRBV15 and TRBJ2-7, the CDR3 gives the full variable domain: DAMVIQNPRYQVTQFGKPVTLSCSQTLNHNVMYWYQQKSSQAPKLLFHYYDKDFNNEADTPDNFQSRRPNTSFCFLDIRSPGLGDTAMYLCATSRPGLAGTYEQYFGPGTRLTVT.

This chain uses TRBV20-1 with TRBJ2-1; 10 bases fit TRBD2. This CDR3 comprises 15 residues. Germline loops: CDR1 DFQATT, CDR2 SNEGSKA (reference sequence). V was clipped by 7 bases and J by 2 bases; unmatched bases: 8. The CDR3 here is CSVSLAGVPYNEQFF. CDR3 in DNA: TGCAGTGTTAGCCTAGCGGGAGTCCCCTACAATGAGCAGTTCTTC.

This clonotype was seen a handful of times. The rearrangement joins TRBV29-1 to TRBJ2-7; D gene uncertain. CDR3 length: 11 amino acids. V was clipped by 3 bases and J by 3 bases, with 6 bases between them. From germline, CDR1 is SQVTM and CDR2 ANQGSEA. The CDR3 DNA is TGCAGCGTTGAGTTCGGCTACGAGCAGTACTTC. This encodes CSVEFGYEQYF.

This chain joins TRBV20-1 and TRBJ2-1, with 9 nucleotides matching TRBD1. The DNA end favors TRBJ2-5, so the J call may be wrong. The CDR3 sequence is 12 residues long. Germline CDR1 is DFQATT and CDR2 is SNEGSKA (reference sequence). CDR3: CSAIRTGEYQYF. For the CDR3, the DNA is TGCAGTGCTATTAGGACAGGGGAGTACCAGTACTTC.

In this sample, this clonotype turned up a few times. V and J are TRBV15 and TRBJ2-5; 13 nucleotides agree with TRBD2. With the DNA end fitting TRBJ2-1 better, the J assignment may be wrong. Looked up from germline, CDR1 is LNHNV and CDR2 is YYDKDF (reference sequence). CDR3 length: 15 residues. In nucleotides, the CDR3 is TGTGCCACCAGCAAAACTAGCGGGGGGGCGCCTGAGCAGTTCTTC. Encoded protein: CATSKTSGGAPEQFF.

In its sample, this clonotype was seen a few times. The chain joins TRBV5-1 to TRBJ2-3; 10 bases fit TRBD1. From germline, CDR1 is SGHRS and CDR2 YFSETQ. J gave up 6 bases and V 5 bases, and 12 bases lay outside the gene matches. The CDR3 is made up of 16 amino acids. This CDR3 reads CASSRRGTGESDTQYF. The CDR3 nucleotides are TGCGCCAGCAGTCGGAGGGGGACAGGGGAGTCCGATACGCAGTATTTT.

This clonotype was observed a few times. The chain joins TRBV2 to TRBJ2-2, with 7 positions matching TRBD1. The trim removed 10 bases at V and 3 bases at J, leaving 14 bases unmatched. The CDR3 is made up of 16 amino acids. Germline loops: CDR1 SNHLY, CDR2 FYNNEI. The CDR3 is CATILDEGADTGELFF. The DNA for the CDR3 is TGTGCCACCATTTTGGACGAGGGGGCCGACACCGGGGAGCTGTTTTTT.